The 15 T cell receptor beta chains listed next were all sequenced from one sample in a study of OX40 agonist ivuxolimab in advanced cancers. Some clones are missing from TCRdb's copy, which holds only in-frame ones; the method was immunoSEQ multiplex PCR. Of 40,000 to 55,000 clones in the sample, 85% to 90% were seen once. Here the sequenced sample was CD4+ or CD8+ T cells sorted from blood, taken in a trial of the OX40 agonist ivuxolimab. Receptors originate from an adult with an advanced solid tumor such as melanoma, head and neck, liver or kidney cancer.

The chain joins TRBV19 to TRBJ2-5; D is ambiguous. The CDR3 is made up of 14 amino acids. Germline assignment: CDR1 LNHDA and CDR2 SQIVND (reference sequence). V was pared by 0 bases and J by 4 bases, with 9 bases between. The CDR3 sequence: CASSIDTRRETQYF. In DNA, the CDR3 is TGTGCCAGTAGTATAGACACGCGTCGAGAGACCCAGTACTTC.

The V and J genes are TRBV19 and TRBJ2-3; D remains ambiguous. Deletions cut 5 bases from V and 0 bases from J, with 12 bases between. The CDR3 has 15 residues. CDR1 and CDR2 from the germline V gene are LNHDA and SQIVND (reference sequence). CDR3 nucleotide sequence: TGTGCCAGTAGTTTCCTCTCTCTTAGCACAGATACGCAGTATTTT. As protein: CASSFLSLSTDTQYF.

The gene calls are TRBV6-5 and TRBJ2-2; D is uncertain. This CDR3 is built from 13 residues. Germline V gene data show CDR1 as MNHEY and CDR2 as SVGAGI. V lost 7 bases and J 6 bases, leaving 12 bases between the germline ends. CDR3 region: CASKPGPPGELFF. CDR3 bases: TGTGCCAGCAAGCCAGGCCCCCCCGGGGAGCTGTTTTTT.

This clone came up a few times. The V and J genes are TRBV2 and TRBJ2-3; 12 positions match TRBD2. The CDR3 covers 16 residues. Germline trimming cut 3 bases from V and 3 bases from J; bases unmatched to any gene: 4. Germline V CDR1 and CDR2: SNHLY, FYNNEI. CDR3 region: CASSDSLAGGTDTQYF. Written as DNA, the CDR3 is TGTGCCAGCAGTGACTCTCTAGCGGGAGGGACAGATACGCAGTATTTT.

The genes are TRBV19 and TRBJ2-3; 8 bases are a match to TRBD1. The V and J ends lost 7 bases and 2 bases, in that order; junction bases with no gene match: 8. The CDR3 sequence is 15 residues long. CDR1 and CDR2 from the germline V gene are LNHDA and SQIVND (reference sequence). In DNA, the CDR3 is TGTGCCAGTAAGGCCGGACAGGGATACACAGATACGCAGTATTTT. Its translation: CASKAGQGYTDTQYF. Full variable domain (rest looked up from reference TRBV19 and TRBJ2-3): DGGITQSPKYLFRKEGQNVTLSCEQNLNHDAMYWYRQDPGQGLRLIYYSQIVNDFQKGDIAEGYSVSREKKESFPLTVTSAQKNPTAFYLCASKAGQGYTDTQYFGPGTRLTVL.

The chain is built from TRBV15 and TRBJ2-5, with 11 bases matching TRBD2. CDR3 length: 15 residues. The trim removed 1 base at V and 5 bases at J, leaving 3 bases unmatched. The germline V gene has CDR1 LNHNV and CDR2 YYDKDF (reference sequence). The CDR3 nucleotides read TGTGCCACCAGCAGAGCTAGCGGGAGGCGGGAGACCCAGTACTTC. Translation: CATSRASGRRETQYF. Filled out from reference TRBV15 and TRBJ2-5, the complete variable domain reads DAMVIQNPRYQVTQFGKPVTLSCSQTLNHNVMYWYQQKSSQAPKLLFHYYDKDFNNEADTPDNFQSRRPNTSFCFLDIRSPGLGDTAMYLCATSRASGRRETQYFGPGTRLLVL.

This clone has just one count. The chain is built from TRBV2 and TRBJ1-5; TRBD1 is a possible D gene (5 bases). V lost 6 bases and J 4 bases, leaving 16 bases between the germline ends. This CDR3 is built from 15 residues. Germline V CDR1 and CDR2: SNHLY, FYNNEI. The CDR3 DNA is TGTGCCAGCAGAACGGGTTTGGGGGGGAATCAGCCCCAGCATTTT. It encodes CASRTGLGGNQPQHF.

The chain couples TRBV30 to TRBJ1-2; TRBD1 matches at 8 bases. CDR3 length: 14 residues. V lost 7 bases, J lost 5 bases, and 12 bases stayed unmatched. Germline loops: CDR1 GTSNPN, CDR2 SVGIG (reference sequence). DNA for the CDR3: TGTGCCTCAGACGGACAGGGTCGATTATATGGCTACACCTTC. Translated, it gives CASDGQGRLYGYTF.

This chain uses TRBV5-1 with TRBJ2-3; TRBD2 aligns across 11 bases. The V and J ends lost 5 bases and 4 bases, in that order; junction bases with no gene match: 15. Germline values: CDR1 SGHRS, CDR2 YFSETQ. The CDR3 is 18 amino acids. CDR3 in DNA: TGCGCCAGCAGAGGGATTAGCGGGAGGGCCCCCCGCCCAGATACGCAGTATTTT. Translation: CASRGISGRAPRPDTQYF.

Notes on this clone: One junction end disagrees with the germline gene, perhaps due to a read error. The V and J genes are TRBV7-7 and TRBJ2-5, with 11 positions matching TRBD1. Germline-derived CDR1 and CDR2 are SSHAT and FNYEAQ (reference sequence). The CDR3 sequence is 15 residues long. The CDR3 coding sequence is TGTGCTAGCAGCCCCAGGACAGGGGGCCGGGAGACCCAGTACTTC. Its protein product is CASSPRTGGRETQYF.

This chain joins TRBV9 and TRBJ2-2, with D maybe TRBD1 (6 bases). Germline V gene sequence: CDR1 SGDLS, CDR2 YYNGEE. V was shortened by 0 bases and J by 1 base, with 16 bases between the two germline ends. The CDR3 spans 18 residues. The CDR3 region is CASSVATGTFGNTGELFF. The CDR3 bases are TGTGCCAGCAGCGTAGCAACAGGGACCTTCGGGAACACCGGGGAGCTGTTTTTT.

This chain connects TRBV28 to TRBJ2-2; D might be TRBD2 (6 bases). The germline V gene encodes CDR1 MDHEN and CDR2 SYDVKM. The CDR3 sequence is 16 residues long. Trimming shortened V by 10 bases and J by 3 bases, and 21 bases separated the two germline ends. CDR3 bases: TGTGCCACCCCAGCTCGAAGGTCGGGGGACACCGGGGAGCTGTTTTTT. Amino acid sequence: CATPARRSGDTGELFF.

V is TRBV28 and J is TRBJ1-2, with D possibly being TRBD1 (5 bases). Germline loops: CDR1 MDHEN, CDR2 SYDVKM. The V end was cut by 2 bases, the J end by 4 bases, with 14 bases between. There are 15 residues in the CDR3. CDR3: CASSLIAGSSYGYTF. The CDR3 nucleotides read TGTGCCAGCAGTTTAATCGCAGGGAGCTCCTATGGCTACACCTTC.

The rearrangement links TRBV4-2 to TRBJ1-1; 7 positions agree with TRBD1. The CDR3 runs to 15 residues. Trimming at V came to 0 bases and at J to 4 bases, leaving 5 bases not matched to a gene. From germline, CDR1 is LGHNA and CDR2 YNFKEQ. In DNA, the CDR3 is TGTGCCAGCAGCCAAGAGGGGGAGGGGGCCACTGAAGCTTTCTTT. It encodes CASSQEGEGATEAFF.

This clone showed up just a few times. The chain links TRBV16 to TRBJ1-1, with D tentatively TRBD1 (5 bases). The CDR3 totals 13 residues. V shed 3 bases and J shed 1 base, with 6 bases lying between them. CDR1 and CDR2 from the germline V gene are KGHSY and FQNENV. The CDR3, as DNA: TGTGCCAGCAGCCAGGGGGAGAACACTGAAGCTTTCTTT. Residues: CASSQGENTEAFF.